This TCR beta chain originates from a study of Ad26.COV2.S vaccination and SARS-CoV-2 variants (dated by TCRdb to the early 2020s). As for the study more broadly: Vaccine-arm donors were drawn from COV1001, a multicentre, randomized, double-blind, placebo-controlled phase I-IIa trial of Ad26.COV2.S in healthy adults. Sequencing of the TCRbeta repertoire served to evaluate the specificity and breadth of SARS-CoV-2-reactive T cell receptors following Ad26.COV2.S vaccination. Blinding of investigators to trial group allocation was maintained during experiments and outcome assessment. The TCR-sequenced set comprised approximately 32 samples: some 20 Ad26.COV2.S vaccine recipients, 5 placebo recipients and 8 SARS-CoV-2 convalescent individuals. Ad26.COV2.S was administered intramuscularly at 5 x 10^10 or 1 x 10^11 viral particles, either as a single shot or as two shots given 56 days apart. Trial participants were randomized into five groups of five: low-dose or high-dose Ad26.COV2.S given once or twice, or placebo on both occasions. On the study overall, not on this receptor specifically: The authors noted that the TCR breadth and depth analyses may have underestimated total T cell responses. Non-spike TCR breadth was comparable between vaccine and placebo recipients, consistent with the vaccine containing only spike. After vaccination, substantial breadth of spike-specific CD8+ and CD4+ T cell responses was reported. The study was not powered to compare responses between vaccine doses or regimens. Higher spike-specific TCR breadth was observed in Ad26.COV2.S recipients than in placebo recipients (P = 0.0014).

About this clone: Its antigen remains undetermined. Per-base quality was not reported, and no clone a single base away is much larger than it.

The CDR3 contains 18 residues, cysteine and phenylalanine counted. Only CDR3 DNA is held: 54 bases, read in frame from base 1. V is pruned by 1 base and J by 3 bases, leaving 6 bases of the junction without a gene match. The germline V gene provides CDR1 SGHTS and CDR2 YDEGEE. The immunoSEQ Assay was used to sequence TCRbeta CDR3 regions. After extraction, genomic DNA underwent amplification by bias-controlled multiplex PCR, followed by high-throughput sequencing. Concerning the study's data processing: Collapsing and filtering of sequences were performed to quantify the absolute abundance of each unique TCRbeta CDR3 region. T cell fraction was estimated by normalizing TCRbeta template counts to usable DNA, which was measured by amplifying reference genes present in all nucleated cells. Repertoire TCRs were annotated as SARS-CoV-2-specific by exact matching of V gene, CDR3 amino acid sequence and J gene to a known reactive TCR set. MIRA supplied the reference SARS-CoV-2 TCR set, which was filtered for enrichment in COVID-19-positive ImmuneCODE repertoires so that public or cross-reactive TCRs were removed. Using the MIRA antigens, annotated TCRs were further analysed by specific ORF or by position within an ORF. Breadth was defined as the number of annotated unique rearrangements divided by the total number of unique productive rearrangements, and depth was defined as the summed frequency of the annotated unique rearrangements. TCR breadth was compared between groups using two-sided Wilcoxon rank-sum tests. This is the immuneACCESS table as TCRdb keeps it, with only in-frame sequences that have V and J called. A part of the clones is gone; compared with another copy, unresolved V genes explain less than half, and the rest is unexplained. For V, J and clone size, that table is used; D and trimming come from the DNA. This sample gives some 350,000 clones in total; 90% of them show up just once. The ten largest clones take up around 5.5% of the sample.

The sample's treatment or condition label is to be understood as: some 20 received Ad26.COV2.S at low or high dose, single or two shots; about 5 received placebo; per-sample allocation not given. For vaccine and placebo recipients, the sequenced repertoires came from samples collected on day 63 after the first injection. In Cohort 1b, roughly 25 adults aged 18-55 years were enrolled at a single site in Boston, USA, between 29 July and 7 August 2020. Ad26.COV2.S consisted of a replication-incompetent adenovirus type 26 vector by which a prefusion-stabilized SARS-CoV-2 spike protein from the original Wuhan strain was expressed.

The clonotype was recovered from a person between 18 and 59 years old who received the Ad26.COV2.S COVID-19 vaccine or a placebo. Sequences were derived from peripheral blood, sampled in a trial of Ad26.COV2.S vaccine versus placebo. The chain joins TRBV5-8 to TRBJ2-6; 11 central nucleotides agree with TRBD2. The nucleotide sequence reads as follows: TGTGCCAGCAGCTTGTGGCTAGCGGGAGGTAGTGGGGCCAACGTCCTGACTTTC. Its coded protein is CASSLWLAGGSGANVLTF.